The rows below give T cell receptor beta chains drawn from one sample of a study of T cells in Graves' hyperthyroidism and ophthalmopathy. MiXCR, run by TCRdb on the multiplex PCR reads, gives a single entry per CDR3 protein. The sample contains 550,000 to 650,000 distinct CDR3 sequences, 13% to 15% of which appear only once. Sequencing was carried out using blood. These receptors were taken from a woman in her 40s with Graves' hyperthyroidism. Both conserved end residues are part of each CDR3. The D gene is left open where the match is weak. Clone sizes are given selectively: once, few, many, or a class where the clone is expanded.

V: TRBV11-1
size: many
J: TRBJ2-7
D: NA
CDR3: CASSESRGTSYEQYF
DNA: TGTGCCAGCAGCGAATCCAGGGGTACATCCTACGAGCAGTACTTC

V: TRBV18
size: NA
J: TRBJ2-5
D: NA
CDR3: CASRRQLQETQYF
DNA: TGTGCCAGTCGTCGACAGCTTCAAGAGACCCAGTACTTC

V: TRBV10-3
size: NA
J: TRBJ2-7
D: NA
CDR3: CAIGGTLYEQYF
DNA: TGTGCCATCGGGGGGACGTTATACGAGCAGTACTTC

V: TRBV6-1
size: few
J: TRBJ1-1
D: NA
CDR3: CASRSDQNTEAFF
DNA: TGTGCCAGCAGGTCCGATCAGAACACTGAAGCTTTCTTT

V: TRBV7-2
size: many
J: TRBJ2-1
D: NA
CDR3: CASSFTYNEQFF
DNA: TGTGCCAGCAGCTTCACTTACAATGAGCAGTTCTTC

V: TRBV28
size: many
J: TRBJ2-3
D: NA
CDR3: CASRDPGLSTDTQYF
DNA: TGTGCCAGCAGAGACCCGGGCCTCTCGACAGATACGCAGTATTTT

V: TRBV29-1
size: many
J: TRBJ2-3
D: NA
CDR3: CSVSIGGSTDTQYF
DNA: TGCAGCGTCTCAATAGGGGGGAGCACAGATACGCAGTATTTT

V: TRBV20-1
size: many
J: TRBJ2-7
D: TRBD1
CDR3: CSARDWAGDRGDEQYF
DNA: TGCAGTGCTAGAGATTGGGCAGGGGACAGGGGTGACGAGCAGTACTTC

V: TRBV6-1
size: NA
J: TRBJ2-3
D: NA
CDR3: CASSSRDTTSTDTQYF
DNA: TGTGCCAGCAGTTCACGGGACACCACTAGCACAGATACGCAGTATTTT

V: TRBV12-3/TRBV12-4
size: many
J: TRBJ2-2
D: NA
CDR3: CASTLEARGAGELFF
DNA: TGTGCCAGCACCCTTGAGGCCAGGGGGGCCGGGGAGCTGTTTTTT

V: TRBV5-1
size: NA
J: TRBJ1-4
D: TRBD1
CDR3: CASRSGTGYEKLFF
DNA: TGCGCCAGCAGATCCGGGACAGGGTACGAAAAACTGTTTTTT

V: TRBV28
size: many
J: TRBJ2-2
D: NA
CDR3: CASRGAGSTGELFF
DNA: TGTGCCAGCAGGGGGGCAGGTAGTACCGGGGAGCTGTTTTTT

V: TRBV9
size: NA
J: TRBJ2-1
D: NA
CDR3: CASSPLTSGVHNEQFF
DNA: TGTGCCAGCAGCCCCTTGACGTCTGGAGTTCACAATGAGCAGTTCTTC

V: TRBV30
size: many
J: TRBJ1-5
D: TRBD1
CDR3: CAWSAQGNQPQHF
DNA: TGTGCCTGGAGCGCACAGGGGAATCAGCCCCAGCATTTT

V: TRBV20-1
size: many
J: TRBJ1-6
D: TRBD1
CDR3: CSARPPGQGSGPLHF
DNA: TGCAGTGCTAGGCCTCCGGGACAGGGCAGTGGCCCCCTCCACTTT

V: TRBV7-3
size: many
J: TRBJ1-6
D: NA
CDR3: CASSLGGNGSPLHF
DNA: TGTGCCAGCAGCCTCGGAGGGAATGGATCACCCCTCCACTTT

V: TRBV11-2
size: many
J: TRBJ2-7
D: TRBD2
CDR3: CASSLPQREASYEQYF
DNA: TGTGCCAGCAGCTTACCCCAGCGGGAGGCCTCCTACGAGCAGTACTTC

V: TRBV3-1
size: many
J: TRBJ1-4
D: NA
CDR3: CASSPTATNEKLFF
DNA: TGTGCCAGCAGCCCGACAGCAACTAATGAAAAACTGTTTTTT

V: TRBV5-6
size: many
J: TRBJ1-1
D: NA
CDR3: CASSLIEQNTEAFF
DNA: TGTGCCAGCAGCTTGATAGAGCAGAACACTGAAGCTTTCTTT

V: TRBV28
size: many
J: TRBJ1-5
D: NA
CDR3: CASSEGFPSNQPQHF
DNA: TGTGCCAGCAGTGAGGGTTTTCCTAGCAATCAGCCCCAGCATTTT

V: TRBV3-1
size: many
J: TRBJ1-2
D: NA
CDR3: CASSQGPRTGYTF
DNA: TGTGCCAGCAGCCAAGGCCCCCGAACGGGCTACACCTTC

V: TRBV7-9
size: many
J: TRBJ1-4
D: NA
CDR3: CASIMGSSNEKLFF
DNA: TGTGCCAGCATTATGGGTAGTTCTAATGAAAAACTGTTTTTT

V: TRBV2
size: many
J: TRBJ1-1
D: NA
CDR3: CASSDASQVTNTEAFF
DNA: TGTGCCAGCAGTGATGCGTCACAGGTGACGAACACTGAAGCTTTCTTT

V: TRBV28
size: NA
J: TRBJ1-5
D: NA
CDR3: CASSPRGGGSPQHF
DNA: TGTGCCAGCAGCCCCCGAGGTGGGGGCTCGCCCCAGCATTTT

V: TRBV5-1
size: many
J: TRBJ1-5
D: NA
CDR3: CASSLAGGDQPQHF
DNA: TGCGCCAGCAGCTTGGCCGGGGGGGATCAGCCCCAGCATTTT

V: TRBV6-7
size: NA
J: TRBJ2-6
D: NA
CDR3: CASGRWTGANVLTF
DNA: TGTGCCAGCGGGAGGTGGACTGGGGCCAACGTCCTGACTTTC

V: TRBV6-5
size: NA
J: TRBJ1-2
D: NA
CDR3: CASSYGQGFGYTF
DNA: TGTGCCAGCAGTTACGGGCAGGGTTTCGGCTACACCTTC

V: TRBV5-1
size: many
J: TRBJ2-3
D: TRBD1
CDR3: CASRQDRADTQYF
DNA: TGCGCCAGCAGGCAGGACAGGGCAGATACGCAGTATTTT

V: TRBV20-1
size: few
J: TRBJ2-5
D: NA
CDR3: CSVQTMGAGETQYF
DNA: TGCAGTGTGCAGACGATGGGGGCTGGAGAGACCCAGTACTTC

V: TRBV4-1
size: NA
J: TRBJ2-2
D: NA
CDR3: CASSQGLGPPAGELFF
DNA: TGCGCCAGCAGCCAAGGTCTCGGGCCCCCGGCCGGGGAGCTGTTTTTT

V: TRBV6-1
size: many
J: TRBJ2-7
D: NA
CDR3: CASSESWDNPYEQYF
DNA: TGTGCCAGCAGTGAAAGTTGGGATAATCCCTACGAGCAGTACTTC

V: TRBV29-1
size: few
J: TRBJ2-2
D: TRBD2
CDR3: CSGLLAGGPVGELFF
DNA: TGCAGCGGACTACTAGCGGGAGGGCCGGTAGGGGAGCTGTTTTTT

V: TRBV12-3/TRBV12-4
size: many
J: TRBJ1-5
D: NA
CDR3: CASRLGTANQPQHF
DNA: TGTGCCAGCAGACTTGGGACGGCCAATCAGCCCCAGCATTTT

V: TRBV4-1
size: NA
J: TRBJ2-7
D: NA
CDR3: CASSQLPTSSFYEQYF
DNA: TGCGCCAGCAGCCAACTGCCAACTAGCAGTTTCTACGAGCAGTACTTC

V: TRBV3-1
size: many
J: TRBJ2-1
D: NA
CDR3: CASSPSGETYNEQFF
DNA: TGTGCCAGCAGCCCGTCAGGGGAGACCTACAATGAGCAGTTCTTC

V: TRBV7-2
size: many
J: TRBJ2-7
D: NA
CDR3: CASSLAAGEYEQYF
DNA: TGTGCCAGCAGCTTAGCGGCTGGAGAATACGAGCAGTACTTC

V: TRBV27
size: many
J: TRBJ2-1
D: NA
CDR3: CASSLTVESYNEQFF
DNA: TGTGCCAGCAGTTTGACAGTGGAGTCCTACAATGAGCAGTTCTTC

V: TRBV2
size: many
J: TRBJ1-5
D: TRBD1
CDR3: CASSADRGNQPQHF
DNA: TGTGCCAGCAGTGCAGACAGGGGAAATCAGCCCCAGCATTTT

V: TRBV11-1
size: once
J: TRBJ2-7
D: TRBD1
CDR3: CASSFGTGSNDEQYF
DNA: TGTGCCAGCAGCTTCGGGACAGGGAGCAACGACGAGCAGTACTTC

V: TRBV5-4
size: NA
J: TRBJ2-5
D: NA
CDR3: CASRRPGPGETQYF
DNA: TGTGCCAGCAGGCGCCCGGGACCGGGAGAGACCCAGTACTTC

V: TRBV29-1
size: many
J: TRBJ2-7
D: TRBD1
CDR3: CSVEVIGGSEQYF
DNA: TGCAGCGTTGAAGTAATAGGGGGCAGCGAGCAGTACTTC

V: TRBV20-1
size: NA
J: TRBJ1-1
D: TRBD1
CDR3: CENRGGGEAFF
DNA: TGCGAGAACAGGGGTGGGGGTGAAGCTTTCTTT

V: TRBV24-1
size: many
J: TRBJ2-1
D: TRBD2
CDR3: CATSDHPGTRGDNEQFF
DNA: TGTGCCACCAGTGATCACCCAGGGACTAGAGGGGACAATGAGCAGTTCTTC

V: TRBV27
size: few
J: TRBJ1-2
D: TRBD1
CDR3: CAGSLGGGRYGYTF
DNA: TGTGCCGGCAGTTTAGGGGGCGGACGTTATGGCTACACCTTC

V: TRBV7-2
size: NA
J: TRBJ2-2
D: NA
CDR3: CASSYNRVTGELFF
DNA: TGTGCCAGCAGCTACAACAGGGTTACCGGGGAGCTGTTTTTT

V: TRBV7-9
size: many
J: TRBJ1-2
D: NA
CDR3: CASSSMAGHSVYGYTF
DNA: TGTGCCAGCAGCTCCATGGCGGGACATTCCGTCTATGGCTACACCTTC

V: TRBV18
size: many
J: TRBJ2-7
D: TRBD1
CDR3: CASSPTGGYEQYF
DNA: TGTGCCAGCTCACCGACAGGGGGATACGAGCAGTACTTC

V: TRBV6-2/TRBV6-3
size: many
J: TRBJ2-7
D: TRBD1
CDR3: CASSPSGTGTYEQYF
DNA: TGTGCCAGCAGTCCTTCCGGGACAGGGACCTACGAGCAGTACTTC

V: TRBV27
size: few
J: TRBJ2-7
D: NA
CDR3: CASSLGQMSSYEQYF
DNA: TGTGCCAGCAGTTTAGGACAGATGAGCTCCTACGAGCAGTACTTC

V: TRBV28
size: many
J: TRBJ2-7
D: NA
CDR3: CASSHTRDRDYEQYF
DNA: TGTGCCAGCAGTCACACCCGCGACAGAGACTACGAGCAGTACTTC

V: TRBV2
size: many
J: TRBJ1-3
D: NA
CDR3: CASSPEGGARGNTIYF
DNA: TGTGCCAGCAGCCCCGAGGGGGGGGCTAGAGGAAACACCATATATTTT

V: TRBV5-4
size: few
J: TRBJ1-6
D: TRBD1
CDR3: CASSVGQAGGTSPLHF
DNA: TGTGCCAGCAGCGTCGGACAGGCGGGAGGTACCTCACCCCTCCACTTT

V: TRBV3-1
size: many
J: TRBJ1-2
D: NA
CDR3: CASSQRPDLLNYGYTF
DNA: TGTGCCAGCAGCCAACGCCCGGACTTACTTAACTATGGCTACACCTTC